Below, one T cell receptor beta chain is given with its context. The antigen it binds to is not known. Base qualities were left out, and no much larger clone turns up one base away. This sample was taken from a study of T cell responses to AZD1222 COVID-19 vaccine (dated by TCRdb to the early 2020s). At the level of the whole study: Because spike-specific TCR depth and breadth did not differ between the two schedules, AZD1222 recipients who got a second dose at roughly 4 weeks were pooled with those who got a second dose at roughly 12 weeks. TCR sequencing was performed for fewer than 250 trial participants, of whom about 200 were given two doses of AZD1222 and some 26 were given two doses of MenACWY control vaccine. Enrollment into the trials was organized by age into subgroups of 18-55, 56-69 and 70-plus years, and those subgroups contained roughly 150, 30 and 60 TCR-sequenced participants, respectively.

The CDR3 regions of human TCRbeta chains were analyzed by immunosequencing. As for how the authors treated the data: Repertoire TCRs were matched against a reference library of SARS-CoV-2-specific TCRs generated with the MIRA antigen-specificity platform. Breadth was defined as the fraction of unique TCRs that were SARS-CoV-2-associated. Depth was defined as the fraction of total T cells that were SARS-CoV-2-associated. Each spike-specific TCR was assigned to its reactive spike region and to a CD4 or CD8 class using the MIRA data. Log10-transformed breadth and depth values were compared by one-way ANOVA with Sidak's multiple comparisons tests. TCRdb's version of the immuneACCESS table is confined to in-frame rearrangements and falls short of the full clone set. An unresolved V gene accounts for under half of the shortfall where checked; the remainder is of unknown origin. That table is the source of V, J and clone size, and D and trimming were worked out from the DNA. A total of about 120,000 clones appear in this sample, less than 95% of them only once. Roughly 7.8% of the sample goes to the ten largest clones.

Sample time point, as interpreted from the label and publication: baseline before first vaccination. Samples from vaccinated people were obtained from the UK trials COV001 and COV002, which included a single-blind randomized controlled phase 2/3 trial of AZD1222 (ChAdOx1 nCoV-19) in healthy adults. Trial participant PBMC samples were collected at day 0 and day 28 after the second dose for TCRbeta chain sequencing. Results and caveats for the whole study, not just this receptor: Participants were mostly white British and included more females than males, and it was suggested by the authors that clonal diversity may have been underestimated. Conclusions about previously exposed vaccinees are limited, since just a handful of AZD1222 recipients were seropositive for SARS-CoV-2 at baseline. The vaccine-associated CD4 TCRs covered the entire spike protein, and the dominant responses fell in regions 160-218 and 743-854. Spike-specific TCR breadth and depth rose significantly after two AZD1222 doses compared with day 0 and with MenACWY recipients. Because no day 14 peak-response samples were available, the repertoires could be characterized only after the peak T cell response. Reportedly, almost half of the unique spike-specific TCRs recognized epitopes lying outside the regions that are mutated in the B.1.351 and B.1.1.7 variants. In the small 56-69-year group, the increase in depth fell short of significance, most likely because of low power.

CDR1 and CDR2, looked up from the germline V gene (reference sequence), are GTSNPN and SVGIG. From the cysteine through the phenylalanine, the CDR3 covers 14 amino acids. Only the CDR3 DNA stays, 42 bases, in frame from base 1. V drops 4 bases and J drops 0 bases, leaving 10 bases in between. The chain uses TRBV30 and TRBJ2-1; no D segment can be confidently identified. The TCR was taken from an adult in good health. This sample comprised peripheral blood, obtained on day 0 of AZD1222 vaccination. The CDR3 protein is CAWMGSSSYNEQFF. The DNA is as follows: TGTGCCTGGATGGGATCTAGCTCCTACAATGAGCAGTTCTTC.